The clone carrying this T cell receptor (beta chain) came up once. Its specificity is not known. This sample is part of a study of cytomegalovirus exposure and HLA in healthy donors. The CDR3 runs to 15 residues. Germline trimming cut 4 bases from V and 7 bases from J; bases unmatched to any gene: 13. The germline gives CDR1 SGHRS, CDR2 YFSETQ. The PCR made use of 60 Vbeta and 13 Jbeta primers. Profiling relied on immunoSEQ multiplex PCR, and the TCRdb table lists in-frame clones only, not all of them. Of 160,000 or so clones in the sample, roughly 80% were seen once. Overall study findings and caveats: Accurate predictions that matched the HLA-A and HLA-B alleles of most subjects were reportedly made from TCR beta sequences. As was reported, the classifier diagnosed cytomegalovirus status with high specificity and sensitivity. When analyzed later, a missense DCLRE1C variant was found to be linked to TCR beta V- and J-gene trimming. Most TCR sequences were seen very rarely across donors, but some public TCRs occurred in many.

Sequences were obtained from PBMCs. This rearrangement joins TRBV5-1 to TRBJ2-7; 8 nucleotides agree with TRBD2. The clonotype was recovered from a woman aged 45-65 years in good health and CMV-seronegative. CDR3 DNA: TGCGCCAGCAGCCGGGCGGGGGGCGCAAATAATGAGCAGTACTTC. Its translation is CASSRAGGANNEQYF.